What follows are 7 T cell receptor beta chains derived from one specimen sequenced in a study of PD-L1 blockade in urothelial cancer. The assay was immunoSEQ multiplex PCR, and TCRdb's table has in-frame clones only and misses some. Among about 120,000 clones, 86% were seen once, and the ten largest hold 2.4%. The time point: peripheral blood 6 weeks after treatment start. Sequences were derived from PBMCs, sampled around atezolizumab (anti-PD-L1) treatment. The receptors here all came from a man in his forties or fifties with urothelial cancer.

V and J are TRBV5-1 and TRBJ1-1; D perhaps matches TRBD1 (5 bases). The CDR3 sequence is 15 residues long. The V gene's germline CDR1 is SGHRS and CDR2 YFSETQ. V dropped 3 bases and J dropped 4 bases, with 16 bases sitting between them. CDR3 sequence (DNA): TGCGCCAGCAGCTCCGGGGGTATTCGAAGCACTGAAGCTTTCTTT. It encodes CASSSGGIRSTEAFF.

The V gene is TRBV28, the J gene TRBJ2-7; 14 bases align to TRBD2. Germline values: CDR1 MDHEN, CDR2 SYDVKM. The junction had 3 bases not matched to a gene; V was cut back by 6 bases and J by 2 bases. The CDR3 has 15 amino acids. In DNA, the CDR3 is TGTGCCAGCAGACCGGGACTAGCGGGGGCCTACGAGCAGTACTTC. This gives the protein CASRPGLAGAYEQYF.

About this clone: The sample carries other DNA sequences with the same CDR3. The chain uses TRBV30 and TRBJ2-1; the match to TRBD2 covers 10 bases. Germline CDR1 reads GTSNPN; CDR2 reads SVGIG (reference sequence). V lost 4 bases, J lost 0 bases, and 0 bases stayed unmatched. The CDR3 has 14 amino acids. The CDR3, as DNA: TGTGCCTGGACTAGCGGGAGCTCCTACAATGAGCAGTTCTTC. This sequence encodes CAWTSGSSYNEQFF.

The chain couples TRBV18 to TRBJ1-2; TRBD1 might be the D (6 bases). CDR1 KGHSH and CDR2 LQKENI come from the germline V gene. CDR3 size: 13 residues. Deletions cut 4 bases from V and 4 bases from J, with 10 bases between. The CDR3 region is CASSQDRTYGYTF. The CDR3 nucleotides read TGTGCCAGCTCACAGGACAGAACCTATGGCTACACCTTC.

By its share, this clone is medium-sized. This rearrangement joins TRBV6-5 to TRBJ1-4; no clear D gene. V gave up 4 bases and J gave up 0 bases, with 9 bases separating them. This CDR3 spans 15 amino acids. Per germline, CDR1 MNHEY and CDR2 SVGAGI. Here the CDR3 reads CASSSYRSTNEKLFF. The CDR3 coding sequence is TGTGCCAGCAGTTCCTACAGATCAACTAATGAAAAACTGTTTTTT.

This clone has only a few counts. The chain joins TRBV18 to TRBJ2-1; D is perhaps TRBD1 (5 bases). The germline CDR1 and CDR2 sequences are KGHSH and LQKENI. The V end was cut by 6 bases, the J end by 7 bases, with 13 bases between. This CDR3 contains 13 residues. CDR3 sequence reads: CASSSFSGNEQFF. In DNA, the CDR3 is TGTGCCAGCTCTTCGTTTTCAGGGAATGAGCAGTTCTTC.

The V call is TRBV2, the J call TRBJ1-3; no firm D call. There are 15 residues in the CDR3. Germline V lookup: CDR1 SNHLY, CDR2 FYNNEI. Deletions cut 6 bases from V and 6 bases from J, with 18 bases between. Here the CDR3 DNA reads TGTGCCAGCAGCAGTACGGGATCCCAGCCAAACACCATATATTTT. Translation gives CASSSTGSQPNTIYF.